This T cell receptor beta chain is from a study of blood T cell repertoires in COVID-19. Study context: Some COVID-19 samples were acute and others convalescent; all came from the United States, Italy and Spain. T cells, B-cell-depleted T cells, or PBMCs provided the cDNA or gDNA that served as material.

Study processing details: Reference gene primer amplification gave nucleated cell count estimates. Profiling relied on immunoSEQ multiplex PCR, and the TCRdb table lists in-frame clones only, not all of them. That table gives V, J and clone size, and the DNA gave D and trimming. This sample has about 90,000 clones; more than 80% occur once, and the top ten carry 10%. The CDR3 sequence is 11 residues long. V lost 2 bases and J 7 bases, leaving 5 bases between the germline ends. CDR1 and CDR2 from the germline V gene are SEHNR and FQNEAQ (reference sequence). Sequences were obtained from peripheral blood. This chain connects TRBV7-9 to TRBJ2-5, with unresolved D. This clonotype was obtained from a woman aged 70-85 years with acute or convalescent COVID-19. The CDR3 is CASSLRGTQYF. In nucleotides, the CDR3 is TGTGCCAGCAGCTTACGCGGGACCCAGTACTTC.